Sequencing of this T cell receptor beta chain was carried out in a study of T cell responses to AZD1222 COVID-19 vaccine (dated by TCRdb to about 2021). Concerning the study at large: AZD1222 recipients whose second dose came at about 4 weeks and those whose second dose came at about 12 weeks were combined into one group, since spike-specific TCR depth and breadth did not differ between the two schedules. TCR sequencing covered 233 trial participants: 207 given two doses of AZD1222 and 26 given two doses of MenACWY control vaccine. Trial participants were enrolled by age into subgroups of 18-55, 56-69 and 70-plus years, and about 150, 27 and 61 TCR-sequenced participants, respectively, were included in these subgroups. The investigation overall reported the following: CD4 TCRs associated with the vaccine covered the entire spike protein, and the dominant responses were in regions 160-218 and 743-854. Conclusions about previously exposed vaccinees are limited because only five to seven AZD1222 recipients were SARS-CoV-2 seropositive at baseline. In the small 56-69-year group, the increase in depth fell short of significance, most likely because of low power. A significant rise in spike-specific TCR breadth and depth was observed after two AZD1222 doses relative to day 0 and relative to MenACWY recipients. Nearly half of unique spike-specific TCRs reportedly recognized epitopes outside regions mutated in the B.1.351 and B.1.1.7 variants. Because no day 14 peak-response samples were available, the repertoires could be characterized only after the peak T cell response. Most participants were white British and females outnumbered males, and the authors suggested that clonal diversity may have been underestimated.

The trim is 3 bases for V and 4 bases for J, with a gap of 8 bases between the germline ends. CDR1 and CDR2 are drawn from the germline V gene: SQVTM, ANQGSEA. The CDR3 measures 12 amino acids from cysteine to phenylalanine. Only the CDR3 DNA stays, 36 bases, in frame from base 1. The time point label, read with the paper, signifies: baseline before first vaccination. Vaccinee samples were obtained from the UK trials COV001 and COV002, which included a single-blind randomized controlled phase 2/3 trial of AZD1222 (ChAdOx1 nCoV-19) in healthy adults. Trial participant PBMC samples were collected at day 0 and day 28 after the second dose for TCRbeta chain sequencing. The CDR3 regions of human TCRbeta chains were analyzed by immunosequencing. As for how the authors treated the data: TCRs in the repertoires were matched against a reference library of SARS-CoV-2-specific TCRs that had been generated with the MIRA antigen-specificity platform. Breadth was defined as the fraction of unique TCRs that were SARS-CoV-2-associated. Depth was defined as the fraction of total T cells that were SARS-CoV-2-associated. Using the MIRA data, each spike-specific TCR was assigned both to the spike region to which the TCR was reactive and to a CD4 or CD8 class. Log10-transformed breadth and depth values were compared by one-way ANOVA with Sidak's multiple comparisons tests. Drawn from immuneACCESS, this table holds only the in-frame rearrangements with V and J called that TCRdb kept. Clones are partly lost; checked studies trace under half to an unresolved V gene and leave the rest unexplained. That table supplies the V and J calls and clone size; D and trimming were determined from the DNA. For this sample there are 150,000 to 160,000 clones; around 90% appear just once. The top ten constitute around 2.9% of the sample.

To note about this clone: Its antigen remains unidentified. Qualities for individual bases were not recorded, and no much larger clone is one base off.

The chain is encoded by TRBV29-1 joined to TRBJ2-3, with no confident D gene call. Here the sequenced sample was peripheral blood, taken on day 0 of AZD1222 vaccination. The source is an adult in good health. For the CDR3, the sequence is CSVDASSDTQYF. In nucleotides, the sequence is TGCAGCGTTGATGCTAGTTCAGATACGCAGTATTTT.